This TCR beta chain was identified in a study of CD8+CD57+ T cells in acquired aplastic anemia. Study information: On average, sorted CD4+ and CD8+ cells gave around 3 ug of DNA. General study findings and limits: The study identified roughly 29 CD8+ CDR3 sequences shared by patients and controls.

CDR3 and TCR beta VDJ profiling relied on a genomic DNA template. TCRdb ran MiXCR on the reads and lists one entry per CDR3 protein. Of around 500,000 distinct CDR3 sequences listed, about a third are singletons. There are many counts of this clonotype. Its specificity is not known. The sequenced patients had an expansion of CD8+CD57+ cells seen by flow cytometry. The diagnosis in all patients was severe acquired aplastic anemia. The V end was cut by 4 bases, the J end by 3 bases, with 12 bases between. This CDR3 region has 14 residues. The V gene's germline CDR1 is SEHNR and CDR2 FQNEAQ (reference sequence).

The chain uses TRBV7-9 and TRBJ1-1; the D gene is possibly TRBD1 (5 bases). The sequenced material came from sorted CD4+, CD8+, or CD8+CD57+ T cells (not recorded which) from PBMCs. The TCR was taken from a human donor with aplastic anemia. This chain's CDR3 is CASSSGAGDTEAFF. The CDR3 DNA follows: TGTGCCAGCAGCTCTGGGGCTGGGGACACTGAAGCTTTCTTT.